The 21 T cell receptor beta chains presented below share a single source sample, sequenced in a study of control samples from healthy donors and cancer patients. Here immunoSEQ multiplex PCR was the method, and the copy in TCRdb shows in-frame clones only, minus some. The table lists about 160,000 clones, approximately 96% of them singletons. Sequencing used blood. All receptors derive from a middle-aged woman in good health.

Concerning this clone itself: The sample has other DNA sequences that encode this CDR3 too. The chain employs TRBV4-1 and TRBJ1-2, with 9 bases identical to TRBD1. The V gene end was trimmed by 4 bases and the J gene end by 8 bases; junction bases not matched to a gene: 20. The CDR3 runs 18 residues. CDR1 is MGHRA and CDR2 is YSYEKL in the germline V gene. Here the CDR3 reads CASSRAGSNRGPGGGYTF. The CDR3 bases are TGCGCCAGCAGCCGGGCGGGTTCAAACAGGGGGCCGGGGGGGGGCTACACCTTC.

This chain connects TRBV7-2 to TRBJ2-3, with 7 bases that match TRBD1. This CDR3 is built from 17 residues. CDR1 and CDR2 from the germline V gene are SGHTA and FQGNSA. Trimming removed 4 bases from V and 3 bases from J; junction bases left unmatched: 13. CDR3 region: CASSSTLRQGMTDTQYF. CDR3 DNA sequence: TGTGCCAGCAGCTCAACCTTAAGACAGGGAATGACAGATACGCAGTATTTT. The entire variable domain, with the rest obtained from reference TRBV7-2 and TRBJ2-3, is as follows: GAGVSQSPSNKVTEKGKDVELRCDPISGHTALYWYRQSLGQGLEFLIYFQGNSAPDKSGLPSDRFSAERTGGSVSTLTIQRTQQEDSAVYLCASSSTLRQGMTDTQYFGPGTRLTVL.

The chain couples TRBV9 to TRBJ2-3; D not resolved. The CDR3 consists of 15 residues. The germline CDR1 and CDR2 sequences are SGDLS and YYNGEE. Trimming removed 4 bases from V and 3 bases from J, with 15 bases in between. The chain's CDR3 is CASSPNSLGTDTQYF. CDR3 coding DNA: TGTGCCAGCAGCCCCAACTCCCTAGGGACAGATACGCAGTATTTT.

This chain's CDR3 is CSVWGTGGDGYTF. The DNA for the CDR3 is TGCAGCGTCTGGGGGACAGGGGGCGATGGCTACACCTTC. The chain is built from TRBV29-1 and TRBJ1-2; 12 nucleotides agree with TRBD1. The ends lost 6 bases at V and 6 bases at J; junction bases unmatched: 5. Germline V gene data show CDR1 as SQVTM and CDR2 as ANQGSEA. The CDR3 totals 13 residues.

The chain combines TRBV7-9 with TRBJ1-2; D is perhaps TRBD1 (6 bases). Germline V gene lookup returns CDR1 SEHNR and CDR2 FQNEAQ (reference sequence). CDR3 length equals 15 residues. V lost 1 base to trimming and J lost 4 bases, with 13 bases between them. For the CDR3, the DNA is TGTGCCAGCAGCTTAGGTGGGGACACTAGCTATGGCTACACCTTC. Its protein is CASSLGGDTSYGYTF. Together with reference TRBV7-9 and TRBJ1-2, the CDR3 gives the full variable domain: DTGVSQNPRHKITKRGQNVTFRCDPISEHNRLYWYRQTLGQGPEFLTYFQNEAQLEKSRLLSDRFSAERPKGSFSTLEIQRTEQGDSAMYLCASSLGGDTSYGYTFGSGTRLTVV.

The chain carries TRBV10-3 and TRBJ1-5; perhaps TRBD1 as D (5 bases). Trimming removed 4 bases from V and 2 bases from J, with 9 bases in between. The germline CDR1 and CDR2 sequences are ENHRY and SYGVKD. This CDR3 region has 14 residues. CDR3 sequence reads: CAISVGDRNQPQHF. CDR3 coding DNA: TGTGCCATCAGTGTGGGGGACCGCAATCAGCCCCAGCATTTT.

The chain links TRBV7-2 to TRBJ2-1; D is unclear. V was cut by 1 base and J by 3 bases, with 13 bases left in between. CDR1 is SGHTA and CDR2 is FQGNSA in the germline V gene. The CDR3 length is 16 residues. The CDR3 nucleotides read TGTGCCAGCAGCTTAGATCGCGGCAGAGGCTACAATGAGCAGTTCTTC. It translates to CASSLDRGRGYNEQFF.

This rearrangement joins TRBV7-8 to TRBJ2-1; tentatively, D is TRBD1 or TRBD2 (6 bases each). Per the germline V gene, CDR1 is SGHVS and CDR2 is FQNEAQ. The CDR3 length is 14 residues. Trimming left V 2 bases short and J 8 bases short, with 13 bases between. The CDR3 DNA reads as TGTGCCAGCAGCTTAAACACCGGGGGCGATGAGCAGTTCTTC. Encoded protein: CASSLNTGGDEQFF.

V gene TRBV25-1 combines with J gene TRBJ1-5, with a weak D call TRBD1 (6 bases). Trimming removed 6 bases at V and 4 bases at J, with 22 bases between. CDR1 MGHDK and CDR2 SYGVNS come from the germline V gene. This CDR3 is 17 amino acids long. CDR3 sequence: CASSAASGGGVNQPQHF. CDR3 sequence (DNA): TGTGCCAGCAGCGCAGCCTCCGGGGGCGGGGTAAATCAGCCCCAGCATTTT.

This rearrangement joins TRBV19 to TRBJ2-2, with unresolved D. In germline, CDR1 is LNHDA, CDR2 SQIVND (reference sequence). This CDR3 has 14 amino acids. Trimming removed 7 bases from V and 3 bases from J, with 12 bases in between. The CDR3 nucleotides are TGTGCCAGTAAGTGGGTCGCAGACACCGGGGAGCTGTTTTTT. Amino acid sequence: CASKWVADTGELFF.

The CDR3 nucleotides read TGTGCCACCAGCAGAGATTCTCCGACCGACGGATACACCTTC. Translated, it gives CATSRDSPTDGYTF. The V and J genes are TRBV15 and TRBJ1-2, with D unresolved. This CDR3 is 14 amino acids long. Deletions cut 0 bases from V and 11 bases from J, with 16 bases between. Per germline, CDR1 LNHNV and CDR2 YYDKDF (reference sequence).

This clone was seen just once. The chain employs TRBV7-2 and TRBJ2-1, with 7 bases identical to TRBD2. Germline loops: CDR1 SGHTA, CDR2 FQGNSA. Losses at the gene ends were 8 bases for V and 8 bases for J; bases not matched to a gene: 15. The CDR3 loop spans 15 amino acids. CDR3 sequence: CASRTGGRTGDEQFF. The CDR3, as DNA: TGTGCCAGCCGTACGGGCGGGAGAACGGGCGATGAGCAGTTCTTC.

The DNA for the CDR3 is TGTGCCAGCAGTGAGGTGAAGAACACTGAAGCTTTCTTT. Translating it yields CASSEVKNTEAFF. The chain is built from TRBV6-1 and TRBJ1-1; no clear D gene. Germline CDR1 is MNHNS and CDR2 is SASEGT. The V end was cut by 3 bases, the J end by 1 base, with 6 bases between. This CDR3 region has 13 residues.

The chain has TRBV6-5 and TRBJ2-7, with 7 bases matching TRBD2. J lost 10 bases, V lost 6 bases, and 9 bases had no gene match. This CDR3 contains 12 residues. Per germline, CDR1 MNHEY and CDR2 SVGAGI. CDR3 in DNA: TGTGCCAGCAGATCTGACCCGGGGGGACAGTACTTC. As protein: CASRSDPGGQYF.

The CDR3 bases are TGTGCCAGCAGCTCGCAGGGAGTGGGCACTGAAGCTTTCTTT. Its protein is CASSSQGVGTEAFF. This chain connects TRBV11-3 to TRBJ1-1; tentatively, D is TRBD1 (5 bases). V was trimmed by 4 bases and J by 4 bases, leaving 13 bases between them. This CDR3 has 14 amino acids. In germline, CDR1 is SGHNT, CDR2 YENEEA.

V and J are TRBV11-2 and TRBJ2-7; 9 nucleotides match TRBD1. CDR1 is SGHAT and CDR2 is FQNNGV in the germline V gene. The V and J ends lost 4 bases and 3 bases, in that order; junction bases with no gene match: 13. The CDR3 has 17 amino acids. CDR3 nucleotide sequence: TGTGCCAGCAGCTACAAACACCAGGGACAGGGTTACTACGAGCAGTACTTC. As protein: CASSYKHQGQGYYEQYF. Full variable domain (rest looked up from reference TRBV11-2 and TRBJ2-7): EAGVAQSPRYKIIEKRQSVAFWCNPISGHATLYWYQQILGQGPKLLIQFQNNGVVDDSQLPKDRFSAERLKGVDSTLKIQPAKLEDSAVYLCASSYKHQGQGYYEQYFGPGTRLTVT.

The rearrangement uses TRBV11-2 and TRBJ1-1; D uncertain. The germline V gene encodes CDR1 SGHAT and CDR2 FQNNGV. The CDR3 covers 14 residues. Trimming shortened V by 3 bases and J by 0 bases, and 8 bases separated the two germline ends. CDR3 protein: CASSLRSLNTEAFF. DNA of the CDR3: TGTGCCAGCAGCTTGCGGTCCTTGAACACTGAAGCTTTCTTT.

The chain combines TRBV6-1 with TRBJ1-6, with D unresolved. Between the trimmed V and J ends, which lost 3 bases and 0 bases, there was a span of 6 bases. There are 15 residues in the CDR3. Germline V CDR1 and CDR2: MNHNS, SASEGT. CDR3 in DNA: TGTGCCAGCAGTGATACGGGCTCCTATAATTCACCCCTCCACTTT. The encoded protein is CASSDTGSYNSPLHF.

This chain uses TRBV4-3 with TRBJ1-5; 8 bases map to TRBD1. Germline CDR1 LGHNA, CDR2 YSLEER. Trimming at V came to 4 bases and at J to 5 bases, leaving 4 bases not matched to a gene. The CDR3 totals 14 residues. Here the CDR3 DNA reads TGCGCCAGCAGCCGAGAACAGGGGGATCAGCCCCAGCATTTT. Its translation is CASSREQGDQPQHF.

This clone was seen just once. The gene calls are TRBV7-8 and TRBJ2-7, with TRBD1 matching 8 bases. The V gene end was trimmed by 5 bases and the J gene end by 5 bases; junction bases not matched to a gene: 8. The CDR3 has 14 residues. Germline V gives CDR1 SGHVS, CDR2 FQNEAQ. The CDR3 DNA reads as TGTGCCAGCAGCCTCGGGACAGGATTCCACGAGCAGTACTTC. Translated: CASSLGTGFHEQYF.

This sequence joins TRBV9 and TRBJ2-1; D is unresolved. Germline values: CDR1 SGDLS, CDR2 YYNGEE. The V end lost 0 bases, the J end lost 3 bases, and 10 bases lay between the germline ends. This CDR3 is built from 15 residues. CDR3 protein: CASSVVGLDYNEQFF. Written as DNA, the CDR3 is TGTGCCAGCAGCGTAGTAGGGCTGGACTACAATGAGCAGTTCTTC.